What follows are 7 T cell receptor beta chains derived from one specimen sequenced in a study of blood T cell repertoires in COVID-19. Generated by immunoSEQ multiplex PCR, the TCRdb table keeps only in-frame clones and is missing some. Of about 53,000 clones in the sample, roughly four fifths were seen once. The sequencing input was peripheral blood. The receptors here all came from a human donor in a cohort sampled during active COVID-19.

V and J are TRBV10-3 and TRBJ2-5, with 10 bases lining up with TRBD1. Trimming cost V 3 bases and J 5 bases; bases outside gene matches: 6. The CDR3 extends over 15 amino acids. Germline V lookup: CDR1 ENHRY, CDR2 SYGVKD. The CDR3 bases are TGTGCCATCAGTGATAGACAGGGGGCAGGGGAGACCCAGTACTTC. This codes for CAISDRQGAGETQYF.

The V gene is TRBV7-2, the J gene TRBJ2-5, with D perhaps matching TRBD2 (7 bases). CDR3 size: 15 residues. V gave up 5 bases and J gave up 4 bases, with 17 bases separating them. Germline loops: CDR1 SGHTA, CDR2 FQGNSA. CDR3 sequence reads: CASSPAPGEGETQYF. CDR3 sequence (DNA): TGTGCCAGCAGCCCCGCCCCAGGGGAGGGAGAGACCCAGTACTTC.

The chain uses TRBV15 and TRBJ2-4; 7 positions agree with TRBD1. Trimming took 5 bases from V and 9 from J; bases not matched to a gene: 7. CDR1 is LNHNV, CDR2 YYDKDF, per germline (reference sequence). This CDR3 contains 13 residues. CDR3 residues: CATSGDREGIQYF. The CDR3 DNA is TGTGCCACCAGCGGCGACAGGGAAGGCATTCAGTACTTC.

The gene calls are TRBV5-6 and TRBJ2-5; no definite D call. Germline-derived CDR1 and CDR2 are SGHDT and YYEEEE. Trimming pared 0 bases from V and 5 bases from J, leaving 26 bases between. CDR3 size: 19 residues. CDR3: CASSLELQDLYKLGETQYF. The CDR3 bases are TGTGCCAGCAGCTTGGAGCTCCAGGATCTATATAAACTTGGGGAGACCCAGTACTTC.

This rearrangement joins TRBV2 to TRBJ1-2, with D unresolved. CDR3 length equals 11 residues. V lost 8 bases, J lost 8 bases, and 12 bases lay in between. Germline-derived CDR1 and CDR2 are SNHLY and FYNNEI. DNA for the CDR3: TGTGCCAGCGAGTTAAACCGAGGCTACACCTTC. Encoded protein: CASELNRGYTF. Full variable domain (outside the CDR3, taken from reference TRBV2 and TRBJ1-2): EPEVTQTPSHQVTQMGQEVILRCVPISNHLYFYWYRQILGQKVEFLVSFYNNEISEKSEIFDDQFSVERPDGSNFTLKIRSTKLEDSAMYFCASELNRGYTFGSGTRLTVV.

The genes are TRBV30 and TRBJ2-5, with 9 positions matching TRBD2. J lost 5 bases, V lost 3 bases, and 7 bases had no gene match. CDR1 GTSNPN and CDR2 SVGIG come from the germline V gene (reference sequence). The CDR3 is made up of 14 amino acids. CDR3 sequence reads: CAWSYMAGGETQYF. CDR3 in DNA: TGTGCCTGGAGCTACATGGCGGGGGGGGAGACCCAGTACTTC.

The rearrangement joins TRBV6-4 to TRBJ2-7; D unclear. CDR3 length: 14 amino acids. Germline V gene data show CDR1 as MRHNA and CDR2 as SNTAGT. Trimming left V 6 bases short and J 0 bases short, with 12 bases between. Written as DNA, the CDR3 is TGTGCCAGCAGCCCCGACCGGAGCTCCTACGAGCAGTACTTC. This sequence encodes CASSPDRSSYEQYF.